This is a list of T cell receptor beta chains from one sample in a study of OX40 agonist ivuxolimab in advanced cancers. Libraries were prepared by immunoSEQ multiplex PCR; TCRdb keeps only in-frame clonotypes and omits some of them. The sample shows approximately 74,000 clones, approximately 90% of them seen only once. Sample: CD4+ or CD8+ T cells sorted from blood, taken in a trial of the OX40 agonist ivuxolimab. These receptors were collected from an adult with an advanced solid tumor such as melanoma, head and neck, liver or kidney cancer. The CDR3 runs from the conserved cysteine through the conserved F or W. A D gene is named only where the DNA matches it firmly. Where a row states a size, it is once, few, many or the class of an expanded clone; other rows omit it.

d_call clone_size j_call v_call cdr3_aa cdr3_nt
. . TRBJ1-4 TRBV6-1 CASGDTSEEKLFF TGTGCCAGCGGGGATACTAGTGAGGAAAAACTGTTTTTT
TRBD2 . TRBJ2-2 TRBV9 CASSGTSGKVGELFF TGTGCCAGCAGCGGGACTAGCGGGAAAGTCGGGGAGCTGTTTTTT
. once TRBJ2-7 TRBV20-1 CSGGGREQYF TGCAGTGGGGGGGGCCGCGAGCAGTACTTC
. . TRBJ2-7 TRBV2 CASSEAKKRKPSYEQYF TGTGCCAGCAGTGAAGCCAAGAAGCGCAAGCCCTCCTACGAGCAGTACTTC
. few TRBJ2-1 TRBV15 CATSREKSPYNEQFF TGTGCCACCAGCAGAGAGAAGAGTCCATACAATGAGCAGTTCTTC
. . TRBJ2-2 TRBV18 CASSPRGQDAGELFF TGTGCCAGCTCACCACGGGGACAAGACGCCGGGGAGCTGTTTTTT
. . TRBJ2-1 TRBV9 CASSGRTENEQFF TGTGCCAGCAGCGGACGGACAGAAAATGAGCAGTTCTTC
. . TRBJ1-5 TRBV19 CASTTDSYQPQHF TGTGCCAGTACCACGGACAGCTATCAGCCCCAGCATTTT
. . TRBJ1-1 TRBV29-1 CSVGRNTEAFF TGCAGCGTTGGAAGGAACACTGAAGCTTTCTTT
. . TRBJ2-7 TRBV27 CASSVGLVYEQYF TGTGCCAGCAGTGTGGGACTTGTCTACGAGCAGTACTTC
TRBD2 . TRBJ2-3 TRBV7-9 CASRLGLAGGTDTQYF TGTGCCAGCAGGTTGGGACTAGCGGGAGGAACAGATACGCAGTATTTT
. . TRBJ2-3 TRBV28 CASLTGSTDTQYF TGTGCCAGCCTTACAGGGAGCACAGATACGCAGTATTTT
TRBD2 . TRBJ2-5 TRBV5-6 CASSFTGTSGETQYF TGTGCCAGCAGCTTTACCGGGACTAGTGGCGAGACCCAGTACTTC
TRBD1 . TRBJ2-7 TRBV5-1 CASSATGVGEQYF TGCGCCAGCAGCGCTACAGGGGTCGGCGAGCAGTACTTC
. . TRBJ1-2 TRBV10-3 CASRDRRDGYTF TGTGCCAGCAGGGACCGTAGGGATGGCTACACCTTC
. . TRBJ1-2 TRBV4-3 CASSLWGNYGYTF TGCGCCAGCAGCCTTTGGGGTAACTATGGCTACACCTTC
. . TRBJ1-2 TRBV28 CASSLLESFYGYTF TGTGCCAGCAGTTTATTGGAGTCCTTCTATGGCTACACCTTC
. . TRBJ1-5 TRBV30 CAWSPKSNQPQHF TGTGCCTGGAGTCCGAAGAGCAATCAGCCCCAGCATTTT
. . TRBJ2-7 TRBV6-6 CASSTPGVTYEQYF TGTGCCAGCAGCACCCCGGGAGTTACCTACGAGCAGTACTTC
. once TRBJ2-1 TRBV7-9 CASSLGATFLFF TGTGCCAGCAGCTTAGGAGCCACTTTTCTGTTCTTC
. . TRBJ2-3 TRBV10-3 CAISESNAWVQYF TGTGCCATCAGTGAGTCAAACGCGTGGGTTCAGTATTTT
. . TRBJ2-3 TRBV5-6 CASSLARYTQYF TGTGCCAGCAGCTTGGCGAGGTATACGCAGTATTTT
TRBD2 . TRBJ2-1 TRBV5-1 CASSPGLAGGYYNEQFF TGCGCCAGCAGCCCCGGACTAGCGGGAGGGTACTACAATGAGCAGTTCTTC
. . TRBJ2-3 TRBV28 CASSLELAGRLTDTQYF TGTGCCAGCAGTTTGGAGTTGGCGGGGAGACTCACAGATACGCAGTATTTT
TRBD2 . TRBJ2-3 TRBV9 CASSVVASGTADTQYF TGTGCCAGCAGCGTAGTGGCTAGCGGGACGGCAGATACGCAGTATTTT
. . TRBJ2-7 TRBV5-4 CASSRGAAPEQYF TGTGCCAGCAGCCGAGGGGCGGCCCCCGAGCAGTACTTC
TRBD2 . TRBJ2-3 TRBV9 CASSVALGGTSGSADTQYF TGTGCCAGCAGCGTAGCCTTGGGAGGGACTAGCGGGAGTGCAGATACGCAGTATTTT
. . TRBJ2-2 TRBV7-9 CASNSWLGLDTGELFF TGTGCCAGCAACTCCTGGTTGGGGTTGGACACCGGGGAGCTGTTTTTT
TRBD1 . TRBJ1-5 TRBV27 CASSATRTGKRNQPQHF TGTGCCAGCAGTGCAACCCGGACAGGAAAGCGCAATCAGCCCCAGCATTTT
. . TRBJ1-1 TRBV5-1 CASSPTGGKTEAFF TGCGCCAGCAGCCCGACGGGGGGGAAGACTGAAGCTTTCTTT
TRBD2 few TRBJ2-4 TRBV11-2 CASSLRRELGTTKNIQYF TGTGCCAGCAGCTTAAGGCGGGAGTTAGGGACGACCAAAAACATTCAGTACTTC
. . TRBJ1-3 TRBV20-1 CSASFGNTIYF TGCAGTGCTAGTTTCGGAAACACCATATATTTT
. . TRBJ1-5 TRBV28 CASNSGVAQPQHF TGTGCCAGCAATTCGGGGGTAGCTCAGCCCCAGCATTTT
. . TRBJ1-1 TRBV18 CASSPMIRTEAFF TGTGCCAGCTCCCCCATGATTCGGACTGAAGCTTTCTTT
. . TRBJ2-1 TRBV15 CATSRGPGDTYNEQFF TGTGCCACCAGCAGAGGACCGGGAGACACCTACAATGAGCAGTTCTTC
TRBD2 few TRBJ2-7 TRBV18 CASTSGRFLYEQYF TGTGCCAGCACTAGCGGGAGATTCCTCTACGAGCAGTACTTC
. . TRBJ2-1 TRBV7-2 CASSTAGTRNEQFF TGTGCCAGCAGCACAGCTGGGACTCGCAATGAGCAGTTCTTC
. once TRBJ2-2 TRBV5-1 CASSLGGSVTGELFF TGCGCCAGCAGCTTAGGCGGTTCCGTAACCGGGGAGCTGTTTTTT